What follows describes a single T cell receptor beta chain. The CDR3 consists of 14 residues. J gave up 6 bases and V 0 bases, and 3 bases lay outside the gene matches. In germline, CDR1 is MGHRA, CDR2 YSYEKL. Assay: immunoSEQ multiplex PCR; the TCRdb copy retains only in-frame clones and omits some. This table has about 130,000 clones, 85% to 90% appearing once. This sample was taken from a study of cytomegalovirus exposure and HLA in healthy donors. The source of this sequence is a woman aged 18-35 years in good health and CMV-seronegative. The J gene is TRBJ1-2, the V gene TRBV4-1; 8 bases fit TRBD1. Sequencing input: PBMCs. CDR3 sequence (DNA): TGCGCCAGCAGCCAAGAGACAGGGGTCGATGGCTACACCTTC. Protein product: CASSQETGVDGYTF.